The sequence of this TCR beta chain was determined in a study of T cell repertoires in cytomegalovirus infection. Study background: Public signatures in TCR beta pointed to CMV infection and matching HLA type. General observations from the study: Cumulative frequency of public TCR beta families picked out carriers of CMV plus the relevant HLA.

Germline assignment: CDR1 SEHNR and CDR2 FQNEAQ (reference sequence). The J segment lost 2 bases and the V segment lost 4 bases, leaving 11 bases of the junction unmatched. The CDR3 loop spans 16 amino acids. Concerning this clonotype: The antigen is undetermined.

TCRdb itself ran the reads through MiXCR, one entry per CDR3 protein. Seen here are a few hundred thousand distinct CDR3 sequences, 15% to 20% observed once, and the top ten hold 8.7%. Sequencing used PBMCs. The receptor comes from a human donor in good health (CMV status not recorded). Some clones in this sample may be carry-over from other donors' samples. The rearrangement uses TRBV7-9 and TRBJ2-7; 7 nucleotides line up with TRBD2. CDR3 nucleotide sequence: TGTGCCAGCAGCTCAACCGGGGGGAGGACTCCCTACGAGCAGTACTTC. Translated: CASSSTGGRTPYEQYF.